A selection of T cell receptor beta chains follows, all from one sample in a study of regulatory T cells in long-lasting Graves disease. TCRdb itself ran the multiplex PCR reads through MiXCR, one entry per CDR3 protein. Here the sample spans approximately 400,000 distinct CDR3 sequences, 15% being singletons. These same data were also listed under a study on T cells in Graves' hyperthyroidism and ophthalmopathy.

Sequenced here: peripheral blood mononuclear cells (PBMCs), sampled at new diagnosis, from a patient treated with antithyroid drugs. Receptor source: a woman aged 25 to 39 with Graves disease. Both conserved end residues are part of each CDR3. The D gene is left open where the match is weak. Clone size is stated in some rows and not others, as once, few, many or a class when expanded.

D gene,J gene,clone size,V gene,CDR3 DNA,CDR3 protein
-,TRBJ1-3,-,TRBV15,TGTGCCACCAGCAGAGATGTCGGGGGGCCGGGAAACACCATATATTTT,CATSRDVGGPGNTIYF
-,TRBJ2-5,many,TRBV10-3,TGTGCCATCAGTGAGAGGGAGACCCAGTACTTC,CAISERETQYF
TRBD1,TRBJ2-7,many,TRBV27,TGTGCCAGCAGCTTATCGACAGGGAACTACGAGCAGTACTTC,CASSLSTGNYEQYF
-,TRBJ2-1,-,TRBV9,TGTGCCAGCAGCGTAGTGTCCCCGGGATCGGCCAATGAGCAGTTCTTC,CASSVVSPGSANEQFF
-,TRBJ2-5,many,TRBV15,TGTGCCACCAGCAGAGAGGGCGGGGAAGAGACCCAGTACTTC,CATSREGGEETQYF
-,TRBJ1-2,many,TRBV28,TGTGCCAGCAGTTTGAGAGTTACATATGGCTACACCTTC,CASSLRVTYGYTF
-,TRBJ1-5,many,TRBV6-1,TGTGCCAGCAGTGATAGGAATAGCAATCAGCCCCAGCATTTT,CASSDRNSNQPQHF
-,TRBJ2-5,few,TRBV4-1,TGCGCCAGCAGCCAAGGCCCCGTGGGGCCGGGCGAGACCCAGTACTTC,CASSQGPVGPGETQYF
TRBD2,TRBJ2-7,many,TRBV28,TGTGCCAGCAGTACAAGGACTAGTTTGATGTACGAGCAGTACTTC,CASSTRTSLMYEQYF
TRBD2,TRBJ2-1,once,TRBV6-2/TRBV6-3,TGTGCCACGGGACTAGCGGGAGGAAGTGAGCAGTTCTTC,CATGLAGGSEQFF
-,TRBJ1-2,many,TRBV13,TGTGCCAGCAGCTTAGGCCGCTCGGCAGGGACTAACTATGGCTACACCTTC,CASSLGRSAGTNYGYTF
TRBD2,TRBJ2-7,few,TRBV19,TGTGCCAGTAGTGTCCGGGGGGAGAAGACCTACGAGCAGTACTTC,CASSVRGEKTYEQYF
-,TRBJ2-2,many,TRBV3-1,TGTGCCACTTCGGCCACACAGGGAGATATCGGGGAGCTGTTTTTT,CATSATQGDIGELFF
-,TRBJ2-2,-,TRBV6-5,TGTGCCAGCAGTTTTCTCACCGGGGAGCTGTTTTTT,CASSFLTGELFF
-,TRBJ1-6,-,TRBV7-2,TGTGCCAGCAGCTTACGTCGGCCCTCAGCTCCCCTCCACTTT,CASSLRRPSAPLHF
TRBD2,TRBJ2-7,-,TRBV20-1,TGCAGTGCTAGCTCCCTTTCTGAGCGGGAGGCCCCTTTGGCAAACTACGAGCAGTACTTC,CSASSLSEREAPLANYEQYF